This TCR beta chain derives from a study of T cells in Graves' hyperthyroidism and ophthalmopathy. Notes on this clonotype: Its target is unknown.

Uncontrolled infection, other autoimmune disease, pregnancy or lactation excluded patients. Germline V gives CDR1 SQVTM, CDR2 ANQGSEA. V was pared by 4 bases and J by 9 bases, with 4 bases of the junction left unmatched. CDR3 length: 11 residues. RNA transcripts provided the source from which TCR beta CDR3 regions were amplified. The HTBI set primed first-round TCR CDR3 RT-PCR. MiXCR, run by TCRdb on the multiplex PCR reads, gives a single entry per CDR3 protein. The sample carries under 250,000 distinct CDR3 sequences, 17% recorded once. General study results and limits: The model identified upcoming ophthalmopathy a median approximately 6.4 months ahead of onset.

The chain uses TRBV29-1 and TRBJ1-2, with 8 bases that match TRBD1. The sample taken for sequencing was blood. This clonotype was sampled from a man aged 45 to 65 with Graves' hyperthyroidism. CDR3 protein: CSVGQGLSYTF. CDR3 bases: TGCAGCGTTGGACAGGGGTTAAGCTACACCTTC.